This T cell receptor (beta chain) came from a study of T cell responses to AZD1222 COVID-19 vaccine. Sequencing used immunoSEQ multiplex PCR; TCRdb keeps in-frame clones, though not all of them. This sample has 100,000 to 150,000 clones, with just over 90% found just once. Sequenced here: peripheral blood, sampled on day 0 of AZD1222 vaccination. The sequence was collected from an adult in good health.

CDR3 protein: CASSQYSDTGELFF. CDR3 DNA: TGTGCCAGCAGCCAATATTCCGACACCGGGGAGCTGTTTTTT. V usage is TRBV3-1 (or the pseudogene TRBV3-2) and J usage is TRBJ2-2; D remains ambiguous. Germline V gene sequence: CDR1 LGHDT, CDR2 YNNKEL (reference sequence). V gave up 2 bases and J gave up 3 bases, with 7 bases separating them. There are 14 residues in the CDR3.